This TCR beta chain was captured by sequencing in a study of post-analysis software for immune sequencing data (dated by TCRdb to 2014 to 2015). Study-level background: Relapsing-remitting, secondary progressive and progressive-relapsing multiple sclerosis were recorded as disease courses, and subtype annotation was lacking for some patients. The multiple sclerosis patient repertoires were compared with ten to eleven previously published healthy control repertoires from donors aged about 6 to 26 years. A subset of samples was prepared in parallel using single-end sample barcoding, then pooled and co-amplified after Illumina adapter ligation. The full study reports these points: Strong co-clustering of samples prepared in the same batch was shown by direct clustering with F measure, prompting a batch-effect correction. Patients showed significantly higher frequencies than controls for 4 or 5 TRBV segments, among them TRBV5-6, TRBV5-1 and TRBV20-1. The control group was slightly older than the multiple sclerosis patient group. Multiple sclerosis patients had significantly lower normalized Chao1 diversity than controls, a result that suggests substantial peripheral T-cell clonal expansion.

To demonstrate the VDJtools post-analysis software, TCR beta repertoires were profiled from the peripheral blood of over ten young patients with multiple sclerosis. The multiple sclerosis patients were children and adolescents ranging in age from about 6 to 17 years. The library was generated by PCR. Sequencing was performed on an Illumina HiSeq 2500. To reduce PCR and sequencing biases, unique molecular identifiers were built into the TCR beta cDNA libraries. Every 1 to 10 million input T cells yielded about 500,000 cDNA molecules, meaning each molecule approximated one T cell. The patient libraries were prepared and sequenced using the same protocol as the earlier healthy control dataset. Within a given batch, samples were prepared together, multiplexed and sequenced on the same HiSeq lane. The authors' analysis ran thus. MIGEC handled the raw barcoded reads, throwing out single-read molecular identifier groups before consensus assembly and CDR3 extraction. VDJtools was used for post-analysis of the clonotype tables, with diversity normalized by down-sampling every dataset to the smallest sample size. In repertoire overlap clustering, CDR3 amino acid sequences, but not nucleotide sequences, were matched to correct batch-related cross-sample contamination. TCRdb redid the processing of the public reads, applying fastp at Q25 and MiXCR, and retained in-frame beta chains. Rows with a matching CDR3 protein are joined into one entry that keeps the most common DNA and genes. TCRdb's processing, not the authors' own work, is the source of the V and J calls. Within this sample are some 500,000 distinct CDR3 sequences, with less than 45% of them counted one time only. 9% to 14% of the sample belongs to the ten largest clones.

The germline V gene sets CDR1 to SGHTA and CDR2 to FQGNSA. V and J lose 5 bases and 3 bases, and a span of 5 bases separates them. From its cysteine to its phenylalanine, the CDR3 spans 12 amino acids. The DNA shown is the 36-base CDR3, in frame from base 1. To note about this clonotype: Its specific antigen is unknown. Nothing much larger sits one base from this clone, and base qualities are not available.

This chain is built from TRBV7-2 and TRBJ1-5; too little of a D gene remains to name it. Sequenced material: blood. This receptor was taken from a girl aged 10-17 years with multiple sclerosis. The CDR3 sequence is CASSENNQPQHF. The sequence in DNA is TGTGCCAGCAGCGAGAACAATCAGCCCCAGCATTTT.